Listed here are 17 T cell receptor beta chains from one sample, sequenced in a study of T cell responses to AZD1222 COVID-19 vaccine. TCRdb's copy holds only in-frame clones and misses some; the assay was immunoSEQ multiplex PCR. The repertoire holds 60,000 or so clones, with more than 65% as singletons. This specimen was peripheral blood, taken on day 0 of AZD1222 vaccination. The receptors originated from an adult in good health.

This chain joins TRBV5-1 and TRBJ2-3; D is ambiguous. The CDR3 is 14 amino acids. From germline, CDR1 is SGHRS and CDR2 YFSETQ. The V end was cut by 4 bases, the J end by 1 base, with 10 bases between. This chain's CDR3 is CASSPVPGTDTQYF. DNA for the CDR3: TGCGCCAGCAGCCCAGTCCCGGGCACAGATACGCAGTATTTT.

The chain carries TRBV25-1 and TRBJ2-7, with 9 bases aligning to TRBD1. Germline-derived CDR1 and CDR2 are MGHDK and SYGVNS. This CDR3 spans 14 amino acids. Losses at the gene ends were 4 bases for V and 3 bases for J; bases not matched to a gene: 4. The CDR3 reads CASSGGQGGYEQYF. In DNA form, the CDR3 reads TGTGCCAGCAGTGGGGGACAGGGCGGCTACGAGCAGTACTTC.

J is TRBJ2-1 and V is TRBV6-1; D unresolved. The CDR3 totals 13 residues. Trimming left V 2 bases short and J 4 bases short, with 6 bases between. From germline, CDR1 is MNHNS and CDR2 SASEGT. The CDR3 coding sequence is TGTGCCAGCAGTGAATTGCGATACAATGAGCAGTTCTTC. Encoded protein: CASSELRYNEQFF.

J is TRBJ1-1 and V is TRBV19; D unresolved. The germline CDR1 and CDR2 sequences are LNHDA and SQIVND (reference sequence). V lost 1 base and J 3 bases, leaving 12 bases between the germline ends. This CDR3 is built from 15 residues. The CDR3: CASSIGWGGDTEAFF. DNA of the CDR3: TGTGCCAGTAGTATAGGATGGGGTGGGGACACTGAAGCTTTCTTT.

V usage is TRBV5-5 and J usage is TRBJ2-5; the D is unclear. The CDR3 is 16 residues long. Trimming cost V 4 bases and J 2 bases, with 18 bases left between them. CDR1 is SGHKS, CDR2 YYEKEE, per germline (reference sequence). CDR3 coding DNA: TGTGCCAGCAGCCCCGGAAGGCGGTCGATTCAAGAGACCCAGTACTTC. As protein: CASSPGRRSIQETQYF.

The chain employs TRBV6-4 and TRBJ1-6; possible D gene TRBD1, 6 bases. CDR1 is MRHNA and CDR2 is SNTAGT in the germline V gene. This CDR3 is 19 amino acids long. V shed 7 bases and J shed 6 bases, with 28 bases lying between them. Here the CDR3 reads CASNDGGQGERSPNSPLHF. Here the CDR3 DNA reads TGTGCCAGCAACGACGGGGGGCAGGGTGAAAGGTCCCCTAATTCACCCCTCCACTTT.

This clone was recorded once. The chain is built from TRBV11-2 and TRBJ2-1; 9 nucleotides line up with TRBD2. V was pared by 6 bases and J by 5 bases, with 8 bases of the junction left unmatched. This CDR3 contains 15 residues. Per germline, CDR1 SGHAT and CDR2 FQNNGV. The CDR3 reads CASSKGAGGHNEQFF. In DNA, the CDR3 is TGTGCCAGCAGTAAGGGAGCGGGAGGCCACAATGAGCAGTTCTTC.

CDR3 sequence: CASSEEGYSNQPQHF. The CDR3 DNA reads TGTGCCAGCAGTGAAGAGGGGTATAGCAATCAGCCCCAGCATTTT. The rearrangement joins TRBV2 to TRBJ1-5; D is perhaps TRBD1 (5 bases). Per germline, CDR1 SNHLY and CDR2 FYNNEI. V lost 1 base to trimming and J lost 0 bases, with 7 bases between them. This CDR3 has 15 amino acids.

The chain carries TRBV15 and TRBJ2-6; D is uncertain. The V gene lost 5 bases and the J gene lost 10 bases, with 18 bases spanning the gap. Germline CDR1 LNHNV, CDR2 YYDKDF (reference sequence). The CDR3 is 15 residues long. The CDR3 DNA reads as TGTGCCACCAGCGGTAGCCGGACCCCCGGTAACGTCCTGACTTTC. Its protein product is CATSGSRTPGNVLTF. Drawing the rest from reference TRBV15 and TRBJ2-6, the complete variable domain is DAMVIQNPRYQVTQFGKPVTLSCSQTLNHNVMYWYQQKSSQAPKLLFHYYDKDFNNEADTPDNFQSRRPNTSFCFLDIRSPGLGDTAMYLCATSGSRTPGNVLTFGAGSRLTVL.

This clone came up once. The J gene is TRBJ1-2, the V gene TRBV6-5; D is unclear. The germline V and J ends were trimmed by 0 bases and 5 bases, with 13 bases remaining between them. Germline lookup yields CDR1 MNHEY and CDR2 SVGAGI. CDR3 length: 15 amino acids. The DNA of the CDR3 is TGTGCCAGCAGTTACTCGGAGGGTGTTCCTTATGGCTACACCTTC. This encodes CASSYSEGVPYGYTF.

The chain uses TRBV5-6 and TRBJ1-5; 10 nucleotides line up with TRBD1. V trimming: 1 base; J trimming: 3 bases; junction bases outside the gene matches: 7. The CDR3 loop spans 17 amino acids. Germline V gives CDR1 SGHDT, CDR2 YYEEEE. This CDR3 is CASSLFGTGVDNQPQHF. The CDR3, as DNA: TGTGCCAGCAGCTTGTTCGGGACAGGGGTTGACAATCAGCCCCAGCATTTT.

The chain employs TRBV12-3 or TRBV12-4 and TRBJ1-1, with D perhaps TRBD1 (6 bases). Trimming took 8 bases from V and 11 from J, leaving 15 bases between them. The CDR3 loop spans 11 amino acids. CDR3 sequence reads: CASGTGLEAFF. The CDR3 DNA follows: TGTGCCAGCGGAACAGGGCTAGAGGCTTTCTTT.

This clone was observed a few times. The chain has TRBV7-2 and TRBJ2-4; D ambiguous. Between the trimmed V and J ends, which lost 4 bases and 7 bases, there was a span of 11 bases. CDR1 and CDR2 from the germline V gene are SGHTA and FQGNSA. The CDR3 is 13 amino acids. The chain's CDR3 is CASSSKGNNIQYF. The CDR3 DNA reads TGTGCCAGCAGCTCAAAGGGAAACAACATTCAGTACTTC. Based on the CDR3 plus reference TRBV7-2 and TRBJ2-4, the full variable domain is GAGVSQSPSNKVTEKGKDVELRCDPISGHTALYWYRQSLGQGLEFLIYFQGNSAPDKSGLPSDRFSAERTGGSVSTLTIQRTQQEDSAVYLCASSSKGNNIQYFGAGTRLSVL.

In its sample, this clone was seen a few times. The J gene is TRBJ1-1, the V gene TRBV27, with D possibly being TRBD1 (6 bases). This CDR3 comprises 14 residues. Trimming left V 8 bases short and J 3 bases short, with 16 bases between. CDR1 is MNHEY, CDR2 SMNVEV, per germline (reference sequence). CDR3 sequence reads: CASGLRGLDTEAFF. The CDR3 nucleotides are TGTGCCAGCGGACTCAGGGGTTTGGACACTGAAGCTTTCTTT.

The J gene is TRBJ2-1, the V gene TRBV6-2 or TRBV6-3, with 8 bases aligning to TRBD2. V was clipped by 5 bases and J by 6 bases; unmatched bases: 21. This CDR3 has 19 amino acids. Germline V gene data show CDR1 as MNHEY and CDR2 as SVGEGT. DNA of the CDR3: TGTGCCAGCAGTCCCATTAGGGGGACTAGAACACCCCCGGGCAATGAGCAGTTCTTC. Its protein is CASSPIRGTRTPPGNEQFF.

This chain uses TRBV28 with TRBJ2-7; possibly TRBD1 for D (5 bases). This CDR3 comprises 13 residues. Trimming pared 3 bases from V and 0 bases from J, leaving 6 bases between. Germline-derived CDR1 and CDR2 are MDHEN and SYDVKM. DNA for the CDR3: TGTGCCAGCAGTTTGCAGGGCTCCTACGAGCAGTACTTC. Translated, it gives CASSLQGSYEQYF.

The chain recombines TRBV6-5 with TRBJ2-1; possibly TRBD1 for D (6 bases). Germline assignment: CDR1 MNHEY and CDR2 SVGAGI. Trimming stripped 0 bases from V and 4 bases from J, with 10 bases between. The CDR3 is made up of 15 amino acids. The CDR3 coding sequence is TGTGCCAGCAGTTACTCGTCCAGGGGTTACAATGAGCAGTTCTTC. Translated, it gives CASSYSSRGYNEQFF.